The clone carrying this T cell receptor (beta chain) appeared many times. Its target is not known. The CDR3 consists of 12 residues. The germline V gene encodes CDR1 SGHVS and CDR2 FNYEAQ. V dropped 8 bases and J dropped 5 bases, with 12 bases sitting between them. The entry originates in a study of T cells in Graves' hyperthyroidism and ophthalmopathy. Whole-study results and caveats: Ophthalmopathy onset followed model prediction by a median approximately six months.

A patient was excluded if there was uncontrolled infection, other autoimmune disease, pregnancy or lactation. Researchers amplified the TCR beta CDR3 regions from RNA transcripts. The primer set for the first-round RT-PCR of the TCR CDR3 was HTBI. TCRdb reprocessed the multiplex PCR reads via MiXCR and lists one record per CDR3 protein. The sample holds about 350,000 distinct CDR3 sequences, about 15% seen once. This chain connects TRBV7-6 to TRBJ1-1; unclear D gene. This clonotype originated in a woman aged 25 to 39 with Graves' hyperthyroidism. Sequenced material: blood. The CDR3 protein is CASLGPSTEAFF. As DNA, the CDR3 is TGTGCCAGCTTAGGTCCCTCTACTGAAGCTTTCTTT.